These 23 T cell receptor beta chains came from one sample sequenced in a study of cytomegalovirus exposure and HLA in healthy donors. It was with 60 Vbeta and 13 Jbeta primers that the PCR ran. Clones were sequenced by immunoSEQ multiplex PCR, and TCRdb holds only the in-frame ones, with some missing. The data show 150,000 or so clones, with 65% to 75% seen just once and less than 1.6% held by the top ten. Specimen: PBMCs. Receptors were obtained from a girl under 18 in good health and CMV-seronegative.

This clone was recorded only once. CDR3 in DNA: TGCGCCAGCAGTGAGTCGCCCGGGGGAACCAACAATGAGCAGTTCTTC. Translating it yields CASSESPGGTNNEQFF. The rearrangement uses TRBV10-1 and TRBJ2-1, with a tentative D call TRBD2 (6 bases). The CDR3 is 16 amino acids. V was clipped by 0 bases and J by 5 bases, with 14 bases between them. Germline V lookup: CDR1 WNHNN, CDR2 SYGVQD (reference sequence).

This chain uses TRBV7-9 with TRBJ1-2; D might be TRBD1 (6 bases). CDR1 and CDR2 from the germline V gene are SEHNR and FQNEAQ (reference sequence). The CDR3 covers 13 residues. V was clipped by 5 bases and J by 4 bases, with 11 bases between them. For the CDR3, the DNA is TGTGCCAGCAGCCCGATGGGGGCCTATGGCTACACCTTC. Translation: CASSPMGAYGYTF.

There are a few counts of this clone. The chain combines TRBV2 with TRBJ2-1, with 11 nucleotides matching TRBD2. V lost 10 bases, J lost 7 bases, and 12 bases stayed unmatched. The germline V gene encodes CDR1 SNHLY and CDR2 FYNNEI. This CDR3 has 15 amino acids. CDR3 DNA: TGTGCCATCATAGCGGGACTAGCGGAGGTGAATGAGCAGTTCTTC. This sequence encodes CAIIAGLAEVNEQFF.

The V and J genes are TRBV9 and TRBJ2-3; 8 nucleotides line up with TRBD1. CDR1 is SGDLS, CDR2 YYNGEE, per germline. Germline trimming cut 6 bases from V and 6 bases from J; bases unmatched to any gene: 18. The CDR3 loop spans 17 amino acids. In nucleotides, the CDR3 is TGTGCCAGCATTTCTCCCTCTAGACAGGGGAAATCCGATACGCAGTATTTT. This sequence encodes CASISPSRQGKSDTQYF.

A few counts support this clone. The chain has TRBV4-1 and TRBJ1-2; D ambiguous. This CDR3 has 14 amino acids. CDR1 MGHRA and CDR2 YSYEKL come from the germline V gene. Trimming left V 0 bases short and J 2 bases short, with 7 bases between. The CDR3 coding sequence is TGCGCCAGCAGCCAAGACGAGGAGAACTATGGCTACACCTTC. As protein: CASSQDEENYGYTF.

The V and J genes are TRBV7-3 and TRBJ2-5; 7 bases are shared with TRBD1. Germline assignment: CDR1 SGHTA and CDR2 FQGTGA. The junction had 7 bases not matched to a gene; V was cut back by 4 bases and J by 2 bases. This CDR3 contains 15 residues. CDR3 in amino acids: CASSSAGTAQETQYF. The CDR3 DNA reads TGTGCCAGCAGCTCTGCCGGGACAGCGCAAGAGACCCAGTACTTC.

This sequence joins TRBV6-5 and TRBJ2-2; TRBD2 might be the D (5 bases). Germline V lookup: CDR1 MNHEY, CDR2 SVGAGI. CDR3 length: 14 amino acids. V was pared by 1 base and J by 8 bases, with 11 bases between. CDR3 sequence (DNA): TGTGCCAGCAGTTACTTCGCCCGGGGAGGGGAGCTGTTTTTT. Residues: CASSYFARGGELFF.

This chain joins TRBV7-8 and TRBJ1-2; 12 bases are shared with TRBD1. V gave up 2 bases and J gave up 7 bases; unmatched junction bases: 11. The length of the CDR3 is 17 residues. Germline values: CDR1 SGHVS, CDR2 FQNEAQ. CDR3 sequence: CASSLLDRGQGARGYTF. CDR3 nucleotide sequence: TGTGCCAGCAGCTTATTAGATCGGGGACAGGGGGCGCGTGGCTACACCTTC.

The chain couples TRBV19 to TRBJ2-6, with TRBD2 matching over 8 bases. This CDR3 has 20 residues. Germline V gives CDR1 LNHDA, CDR2 SQIVND (reference sequence). Trimming at V came to 7 bases and at J to 0 bases, leaving 17 bases not matched to a gene. The CDR3: CASTSRVWVAGLSGANVLTF. In DNA form, the CDR3 reads TGTGCCAGTACCTCGAGGGTGTGGGTAGCGGGGCTCTCTGGGGCCAACGTCCTGACTTTC.

The chain carries TRBV30 and TRBJ1-3; D might be TRBD1 (5 bases). This CDR3 has 15 amino acids. Germline values: CDR1 GTSNPN, CDR2 SVGIG (reference sequence). V lost 2 bases and J lost 0, with 11 bases in between. The CDR3 nucleotides read TGTGCCTGGAGTTTCGGGGGTTTCTCTGGAAACACCATATATTTT. Translating it yields CAWSFGGFSGNTIYF.

The V gene is TRBV6-5, the J gene TRBJ1-1, with D possibly being TRBD1 (6 bases). The CDR3 loop spans 11 amino acids. V lost 7 bases to trimming and J lost 10 bases, with 13 bases between them. Germline CDR1 and CDR2: MNHEY and SVGAGI. CDR3 nucleotides: TGTGCCAGCACCTCACAGGGTACAGCTTTCTTT. It translates to CASTSQGTAFF.

V usage is TRBV19 and J usage is TRBJ1-5; TRBD1 might be the D (5 bases). Germline V gene sequence: CDR1 LNHDA, CDR2 SQIVND (reference sequence). There are 18 residues in the CDR3. V was trimmed by 3 bases and J by 3 bases, leaving 21 bases between them. The CDR3 reads CASSIPSSTGELNQPQHF. The CDR3 DNA reads as TGTGCCAGTAGTATCCCCTCGAGTACAGGAGAACTCAATCAGCCCCAGCATTTT.

V is TRBV2 and J is TRBJ2-7; TRBD2 matches 9 bases. The CDR3 is 13 amino acids. Germline CDR1 SNHLY, CDR2 FYNNEI. V shed 8 bases and J 1 base; nucleotides not matched to a gene: 3. The CDR3 is CASLAGGSYEQYF. Written as DNA, the CDR3 is TGTGCCAGCCTGGCGGGGGGGTCCTACGAGCAGTACTTC.

The rearrangement uses TRBV6-5 and TRBJ2-7; 10 bases match TRBD2. This CDR3 has 15 amino acids. V gave up 6 bases and J gave up 2 bases; unmatched junction bases: 7. Germline CDR1 is MNHEY and CDR2 is SVGAGI. The CDR3 is CASSESGGAPYEQYF. In DNA, the CDR3 is TGTGCCAGCAGCGAGAGCGGGGGGGCCCCCTACGAGCAGTACTTC.

The J gene is TRBJ1-4, the V gene TRBV5-1; 10 nucleotides match TRBD1. Germline assignment: CDR1 SGHRS and CDR2 YFSETQ. The ends lost 4 bases at V and 6 bases at J; junction bases unmatched: 6. The CDR3 length is 15 residues. Here the CDR3 DNA reads TGCGCCAGCAGCAGGACAGGGGGACTCGATGAAAAACTGTTTTTT. Protein: CASSRTGGLDEKLFF.

The chain carries TRBV5-4 and TRBJ2-7, with D possibly matching TRBD1 (5 bases). This CDR3 contains 14 residues. V lost 0 bases to trimming and J lost 2 bases, with 9 bases between them. The germline gives CDR1 SGHNT, CDR2 YYREEE (reference sequence). In nucleotides, the CDR3 is TGTGCCAGCAGCTTGGGGACACTTACCTACGAGCAGTACTTC. Its translation: CASSLGTLTYEQYF.

The V call is TRBV12-5, the J call TRBJ2-1; D is uncertain. The germline CDR1 and CDR2 sequences are LGHNT and FRNRAP. This CDR3 is built from 15 residues. V was pared by 3 bases and J by 4 bases, with 13 bases between. As DNA, the CDR3 is TGTGCTAGTGGTTTAGACCTCGGAGAATACAATGAGCAGTTCTTC. This codes for CASGLDLGEYNEQFF.

The chain has TRBV15 and TRBJ2-3, with a tentative D call TRBD1 (7 bases). The CDR3 sequence is 15 residues long. The germline V gene has CDR1 LNHNV and CDR2 YYDKDF (reference sequence). Between the trimmed V and J ends, which lost 8 bases and 0 bases, there was a span of 15 bases. CDR3 residues: CATSEGDRSTDTQYF. The CDR3 DNA reads as TGTGCCACCTCGGAGGGGGACAGAAGCACAGATACGCAGTATTTT.

The chain joins TRBV2 to TRBJ1-2; unclear D gene. V lost 9 bases and J 5 bases, leaving 25 bases between the germline ends. This CDR3 comprises 16 residues. Germline CDR1 is SNHLY and CDR2 is FYNNEI. This CDR3 is CARRPHPAPVGYGYTF. The CDR3 DNA reads as TGTGCCAGGAGACCGCATCCGGCACCAGTCGGGTATGGCTACACCTTC.

The DNA for the CDR3 is TGTGCCTGGCCGGTAGGCAGGGTTTCCTACAATGAGCAGTTCTTC. It yields the protein CAWPVGRVSYNEQFF. The chain links TRBV30 to TRBJ2-1, with D perhaps matching TRBD1 (5 bases). CDR3 length: 15 amino acids. CDR1 is GTSNPN, CDR2 SVGIG, per germline (reference sequence). The V gene lost 5 bases and the J gene lost 1 base, with 15 bases spanning the gap.

The table lists this clone with a count of one. V gene TRBV7-9 combines with J gene TRBJ1-6, with D unresolved. V lost 5 bases, J lost 10 bases, and 12 bases lay in between. Germline CDR1 and CDR2: SEHNR and FQNEAQ (reference sequence). There are 13 residues in the CDR3. CDR3 loop: CASSPRDFSPLHF. CDR3 in DNA: TGTGCCAGCAGCCCACGAGACTTCTCACCCCTCCACTTT.

CDR3 in amino acids: CASSPMGGITEAFF. As DNA, the CDR3 is TGTGCCAGCAGCCCCATGGGAGGGATCACTGAAGCTTTCTTT. J is TRBJ1-1 and V is TRBV9; no firm D call. This CDR3 region has 14 residues. Germline V gene data show CDR1 as SGDLS and CDR2 as YYNGEE. V lost 4 bases and J 4 bases, leaving 14 bases between the germline ends.

The J gene is TRBJ1-2, the V gene TRBV7-2, with D unresolved. V was pared by 1 base and J by 4 bases, with 7 bases between. Germline V lookup: CDR1 SGHTA, CDR2 FQGNSA. CDR3 length: 13 residues. The CDR3 reads CASSLDRFYGYTF. CDR3 DNA: TGTGCCAGCAGCTTAGACAGATTCTATGGCTACACCTTC.